The present entry profiles one TCR beta chain with its context. Its target is not known. Sequenced by immunoSEQ multiplex PCR; TCRdb stores in-frame clones only, minus some. The table records about 2 million clones, about 94% of them present only once. This specimen comes from a study of shared clonotypes between healthy human individuals. Study outcomes and limitations: Clonotypes which were not shared had lower generation probabilities than clonotypes that all four donors shared.

The naive CD8 fraction comprised CD45RO-negative cells positively selected for CCR7 and excluded terminally differentiated effector memory CD45RA+ cells. CDR1 and CDR2 (germline): SGHDT, YYEEEE. The CDR3 extends over 15 amino acids. The ends were cut back, 4 bases at V and 5 bases at J, with 17 bases in the middle. This sequence was found in a man aged 18 to 30 in good health. Sequenced sample: naive CD8+ T cells sorted from blood. V usage is TRBV5-6 and J usage is TRBJ2-3, with D possibly being TRBD1 (6 bases). In DNA form, the CDR3 reads TGTGCCAGCAGCCCAATGACAGGTTTGGTAGATACGCAGTATTTT. This encodes CASSPMTGLVDTQYF.